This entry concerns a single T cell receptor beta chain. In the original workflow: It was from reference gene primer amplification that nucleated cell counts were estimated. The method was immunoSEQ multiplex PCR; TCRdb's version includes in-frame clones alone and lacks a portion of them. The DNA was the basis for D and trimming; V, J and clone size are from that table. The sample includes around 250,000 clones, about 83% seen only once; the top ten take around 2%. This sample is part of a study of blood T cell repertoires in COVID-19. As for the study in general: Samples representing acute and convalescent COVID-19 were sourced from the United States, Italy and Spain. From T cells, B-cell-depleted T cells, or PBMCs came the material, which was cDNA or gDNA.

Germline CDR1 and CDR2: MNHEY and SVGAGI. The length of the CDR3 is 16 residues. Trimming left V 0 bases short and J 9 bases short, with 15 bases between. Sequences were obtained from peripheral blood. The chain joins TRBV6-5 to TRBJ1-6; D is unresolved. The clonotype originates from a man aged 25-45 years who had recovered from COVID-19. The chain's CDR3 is CASSYSPRGSASPLHF. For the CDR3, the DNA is TGTGCCAGCAGTTACTCGCCGCGAGGGAGCGCTTCACCCCTCCACTTT.